This T cell receptor (beta chain) was identified in a study of cytomegalovirus exposure and HLA in healthy donors. CDR3 length: 16 residues. V lost 3 bases to trimming and J lost 5 bases; unmatched junction nucleotides: 3. CDR1 LNHDA and CDR2 SQIVND come from the germline V gene (reference sequence). PCR was performed using 60 Vbeta and 13 Jbeta primers. Sequencing used immunoSEQ multiplex PCR; TCRdb keeps in-frame clones, though not all of them. Of 140,000 or so clones in the sample, about 61% were seen once. The clonotype originates from a male donor in good health and CMV-seronegative. Sequencing was performed on PBMCs. The J gene is TRBJ2-2, the V gene TRBV19; TRBD2 matches 13 bases. CDR3 sequence: CASSMPLAGGTGELFF. CDR3 sequence (DNA): TGTGCCAGTAGTATGCCACTAGCGGGGGGGACCGGGGAGCTGTTTTTT.